The clone carrying this T cell receptor (beta chain) was counted at least ten times. What it binds is not known. Trimming removed 0 bases at V and 3 bases at J, with 12 bases between. This CDR3 region has 14 residues. Germline V CDR1 and CDR2: DFQATT, SNEGSKA (reference sequence). Around 9.9 ml of fresh peripheral blood supplied the PBMCs. These data originate in a study of T cells in Graves' hyperthyroidism and ophthalmopathy. The investigators amplified TCR beta CDR3 regions from RNA transcripts. HTBI primers were employed in a first-round RT-PCR of the TCR CDR3. TCRdb ran MiXCR on the multiplex PCR reads and lists one entry per CDR3 protein. The data show about 130,000 distinct CDR3 sequences, about 20% seen once. Overall study results and limits: Most thyroid clonotypes with frequency above 0.001 were detected in blood.

This receptor was taken from a woman aged 45-65 years with Graves' hyperthyroidism that later progressed to Graves' ophthalmopathy. The sample taken for sequencing was blood. The chain carries TRBV20-1 and TRBJ2-7; D is perhaps TRBD2 (5 bases). CDR3 in amino acids: CSARDDFEGYEQYF. CDR3 DNA sequence: TGCAGTGCTAGAGATGACTTCGAGGGCTACGAGCAGTACTTC.